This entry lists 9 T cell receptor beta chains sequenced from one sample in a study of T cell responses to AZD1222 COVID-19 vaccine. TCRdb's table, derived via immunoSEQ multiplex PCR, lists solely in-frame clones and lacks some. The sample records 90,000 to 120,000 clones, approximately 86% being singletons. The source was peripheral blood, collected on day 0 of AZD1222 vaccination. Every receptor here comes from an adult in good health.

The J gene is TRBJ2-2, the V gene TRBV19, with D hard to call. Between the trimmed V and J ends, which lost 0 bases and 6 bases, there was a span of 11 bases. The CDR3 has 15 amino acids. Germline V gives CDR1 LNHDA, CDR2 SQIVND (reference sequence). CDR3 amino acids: CASSIELAVPGELFF. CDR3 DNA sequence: TGTGCCAGTAGTATAGAGCTTGCGGTACCCGGGGAGCTGTTTTTT.

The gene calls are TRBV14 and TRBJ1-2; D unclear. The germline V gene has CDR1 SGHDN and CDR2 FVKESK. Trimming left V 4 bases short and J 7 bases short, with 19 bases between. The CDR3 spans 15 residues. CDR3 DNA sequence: TGTGCCAGCAGCCGAGACCTGACGGGTATGCGTGGCTACACCTTC. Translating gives CASSRDLTGMRGYTF.

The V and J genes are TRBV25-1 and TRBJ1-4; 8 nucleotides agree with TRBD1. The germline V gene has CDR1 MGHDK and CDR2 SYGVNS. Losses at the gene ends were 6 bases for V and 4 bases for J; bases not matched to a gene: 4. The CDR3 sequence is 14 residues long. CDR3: CASRPDRGNEKLFF. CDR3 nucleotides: TGTGCCAGCAGACCAGACAGGGGTAATGAAAAACTGTTTTTT.

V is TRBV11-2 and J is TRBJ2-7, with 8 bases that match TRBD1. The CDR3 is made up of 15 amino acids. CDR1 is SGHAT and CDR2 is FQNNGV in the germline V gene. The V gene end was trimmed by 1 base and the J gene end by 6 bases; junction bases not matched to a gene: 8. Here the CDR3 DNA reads TGTGCCAGCAGCTTAGTAATGTCGACAGGGGTCGAGCAGTACTTC. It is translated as CASSLVMSTGVEQYF.

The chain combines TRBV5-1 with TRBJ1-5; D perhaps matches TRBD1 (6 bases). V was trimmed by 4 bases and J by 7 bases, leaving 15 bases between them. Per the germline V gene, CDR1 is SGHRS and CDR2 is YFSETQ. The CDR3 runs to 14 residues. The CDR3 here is CASSPMGGGQPQHF. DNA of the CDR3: TGCGCCAGCAGCCCCATGGGGGGGGGCCAGCCCCAGCATTTT.

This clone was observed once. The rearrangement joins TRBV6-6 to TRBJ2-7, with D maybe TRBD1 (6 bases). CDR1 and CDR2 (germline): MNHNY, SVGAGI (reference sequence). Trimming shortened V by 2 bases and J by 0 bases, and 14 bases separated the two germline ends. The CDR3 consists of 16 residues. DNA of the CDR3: TGTGCCAGCAGTTACGGACGGGCAGGGGACTCCTACGAGCAGTACTTC. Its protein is CASSYGRAGDSYEQYF.

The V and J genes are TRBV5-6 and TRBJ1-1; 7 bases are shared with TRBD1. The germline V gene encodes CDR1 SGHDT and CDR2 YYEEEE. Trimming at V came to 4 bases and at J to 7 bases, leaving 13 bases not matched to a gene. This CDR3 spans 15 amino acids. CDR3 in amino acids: CASSPKDRTGLEAFF. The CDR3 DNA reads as TGTGCCAGCAGCCCAAAAGATCGGACAGGCCTTGAAGCTTTCTTT. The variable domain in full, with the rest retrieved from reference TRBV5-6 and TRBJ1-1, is DAGVTQSPTHLIKTRGQQVTLRCSPKSGHDTVSWYQQALGQGPQFIFQYYEEEERQRGNFPDRFSGHQFPNYSSELNVNALLLGDSALYLCASSPKDRTGLEAFFGQGTRLTVV.

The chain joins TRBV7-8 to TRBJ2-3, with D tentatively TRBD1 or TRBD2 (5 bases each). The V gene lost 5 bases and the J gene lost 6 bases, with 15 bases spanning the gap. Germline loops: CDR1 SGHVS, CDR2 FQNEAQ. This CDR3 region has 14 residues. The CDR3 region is CASSPFLGDDTQYF. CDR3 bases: TGTGCCAGCAGCCCGTTTCTGGGGGATGATACGCAGTATTTT.

The CDR3 sequence is CASSRRRAGGYTF. CDR3 nucleotides: TGTGCCAGCAGCCGGCGAAGGGCGGGTGGCTACACCTTC. The J gene is TRBJ1-2, the V gene TRBV5-6; D is undetermined. V was pared by 4 bases and J by 7 bases, with 14 bases between. Germline assignment: CDR1 SGHDT and CDR2 YYEEEE. This CDR3 is 13 amino acids long.